The 12 T cell receptor beta chains in this list originate from one sample, sequenced in a study of technical replicates of blood from a few donors (dated by TCRdb to 2016 to 2017). The method was the immunoSEQ multiplex PCR assay. TCRdb obtained this table from immuneACCESS and retained in-frame rearrangements with V and J assigned. These tables miss some clones; where compared with another copy, unresolved V genes account for less than half of the shortfall, and the remainder is unexplained. Counted in this sample were approximately 93,000 clones; over 85% of them appeared once. Approximately 0.26% of the sample is taken by the ten largest. Sequenced: T cells isolated from PBMCs. These receptors were taken from a human donor in good health.

This rearrangement joins TRBV2 to TRBJ1-1; tentatively, D is TRBD1 (5 bases). V was clipped by 3 bases and J by 7 bases, with 15 bases between them. CDR1 and CDR2 from the germline V gene are SNHLY and FYNNEI. The length of the CDR3 is 14 residues. The CDR3 reads CASSDALGGLEAFF. The CDR3 DNA reads TGTGCCAGCAGTGACGCACTTGGGGGACTTGAAGCTTTCTTT.

This rearrangement joins TRBV29-1 to TRBJ2-5; the D gene is possibly TRBD2 (6 bases). The germline V gene has CDR1 SQVTM and CDR2 ANQGSEA. This CDR3 is 13 amino acids long. V lost 4 bases to trimming and J lost 1 base, with 10 bases between them. As DNA, the CDR3 is TGCAGCGTTGTTGGGGGGATCCAAGAGACCCAGTACTTC. This codes for CSVVGGIQETQYF.

The J gene is TRBJ1-4, the V gene TRBV7-9; D might be TRBD1 (6 bases). The CDR3 covers 14 residues. V shed 6 bases and J shed 6 bases, with 14 bases lying between them. Germline V gene lookup returns CDR1 SEHNR and CDR2 FQNEAQ (reference sequence). CDR3 loop: CASSRDKWDEKLFF. The CDR3, as DNA: TGTGCCAGCAGTCGGGACAAATGGGATGAAAAACTGTTTTTT.

The CDR3 protein is CASRPDRAAHEQYF. CDR3 coding DNA: TGTGCCAGCAGACCCGACAGGGCTGCCCACGAGCAGTACTTC. The chain combines TRBV5-4 with TRBJ2-7; 7 positions match TRBD1. V was clipped by 5 bases and J by 5 bases; unmatched bases: 10. Germline V gene sequence: CDR1 SGHNT, CDR2 YYREEE (reference sequence). The CDR3 has 14 amino acids.

This chain uses TRBV30 with TRBJ2-2, with TRBD1 identical over 7 bases. This CDR3 contains 16 residues. Germline V CDR1 and CDR2: GTSNPN, SVGIG (reference sequence). Losses at the gene ends were 4 bases for V and 1 base for J; bases not matched to a gene: 9. DNA of the CDR3: TGTGCCTGGATTCAACCGGGACAGAAGAACACCGGGGAGCTGTTTTTT. Its protein is CAWIQPGQKNTGELFF.

The chain uses TRBV27 and TRBJ2-7; possible D gene TRBD1, 6 bases. Trimming removed 4 bases at V and 2 bases at J, with 12 bases between. The CDR3 is 14 residues long. The V gene's germline CDR1 is MNHEY and CDR2 SMNVEV (reference sequence). DNA for the CDR3: TGTGCCAGCAGTTATATTGGGACACCCTACGAGCAGTACTTC. Amino acid sequence: CASSYIGTPYEQYF.

J is TRBJ1-1 and V is TRBV7-8; 9 bases line up with TRBD1. Germline loops: CDR1 SGHVS, CDR2 FQNEAQ. The CDR3 is made up of 16 amino acids. V lost 5 bases to trimming and J lost 6 bases; unmatched junction nucleotides: 13. The CDR3 protein is CASSQRATGGGPEAFF. The DNA of the CDR3 is TGTGCCAGCAGCCAACGTGCCACAGGGGGCGGCCCTGAAGCTTTCTTT.

V and J are TRBV6-5 and TRBJ2-3; 10 bases agree with TRBD2. The germline gives CDR1 MNHEY, CDR2 SVGAGI. The junction had 5 bases not matched to a gene; V was cut back by 9 bases and J by 2 bases. The CDR3 runs to 14 residues. CDR3 amino acids: CASRTSGYTDTQYF. CDR3 DNA: TGTGCCAGTAGGACTAGCGGATACACAGATACGCAGTATTTT.

This clone was counted a few times. The rearrangement uses TRBV12-5 and TRBJ2-1; maybe TRBD2 (6 bases). V gave up 3 bases and J gave up 2 bases, with 14 bases separating them. This CDR3 spans 16 amino acids. Germline V CDR1 and CDR2: LGHNT, FRNRAP. The DNA for the CDR3 is TGTGCTAGTGGTTTCGGAGCGGGTAACACCTACAATGAGCAGTTCTTC. The encoded protein is CASGFGAGNTYNEQFF. The variable domain in full, completed from reference TRBV12-5 and TRBJ2-1, reads DARVTQTPRHKVTEMGQEVTMRCQPILGHNTVFWYRQTMMQGLELLAYFRNRAPLDDSGMPKDRFSAEMPDATLATLKIQPSEPRDSAVYFCASGFGAGNTYNEQFFGPGTRLTVL.

The chain joins TRBV6-1 to TRBJ1-6; perhaps TRBD1 as D (5 bases). This CDR3 comprises 15 residues. Germline CDR1 MNHNS, CDR2 SASEGT. The V gene lost 5 bases and the J gene lost 10 bases, with 18 bases spanning the gap. CDR3 protein: CASSSPGGLWSPLHF. CDR3 coding DNA: TGTGCCAGCAGTTCCCCGGGGGGACTTTGGTCACCCCTCCACTTT.

This clone appeared a single time. The chain employs TRBV10-1 and TRBJ1-1; the D gene is possibly TRBD1 (5 bases). The germline V gene encodes CDR1 WNHNN and CDR2 SYGVQD (reference sequence). CDR3 length equals 14 residues. Trimming pared 0 bases from V and 7 bases from J, leaving 12 bases between. CDR3 sequence: CASSESISGDEAFF. The DNA for the CDR3 is TGCGCCAGCAGTGAGTCGATATCGGGGGATGAAGCTTTCTTT.

The V and J genes are TRBV18 and TRBJ2-7; 12 bases fit TRBD2. CDR3 length: 14 amino acids. CDR1 and CDR2 (germline): KGHSH, LQKENI. Trimming took 8 bases from V and 7 from J; bases not matched to a gene: 9. The CDR3 region is CASETSGRTGEQYF. For the CDR3, the DNA is TGTGCCAGCGAGACTAGCGGGAGAACGGGAGAGCAGTACTTC.